This record concerns one T cell receptor beta chain sequence. The record originates from a study of blood T cell repertoires in COVID-19. Sequenced by immunoSEQ multiplex PCR; TCRdb stores in-frame clones only, minus some. The repertoire holds about 170,000 clones, with about 74% as singletons. The germline V gene has CDR1 MDHEN and CDR2 SYDVKM. The CDR3 is 17 amino acids. V gave up 2 bases and J gave up 7 bases; unmatched junction bases: 9. The clonotype comes from a woman of 80 years or more with acute or convalescent COVID-19. The genes are TRBV28 and TRBJ2-1, with 12 bases that match TRBD2. Sequencing was carried out using peripheral blood. The CDR3 protein is CASSLAISGTSGNEQFF. The CDR3 coding sequence is TGTGCCAGCAGTTTAGCAATTTCCGGGACTAGCGGGAATGAGCAGTTCTTC.